This TCR beta chain appears in the sequencing data of a study of T-cell reconstitution after alpha-beta-depleted transplantation in children. This CDR3 is 16 amino acids long. V was pared by 4 bases and J by 3 bases, with 17 bases between. Looked up from germline, CDR1 is SGHRS and CDR2 is YFSETQ. Library preparation (for TCRbeta) was performed with unique molecular identifiers. TCRdb re-derived calls from the PCR reads in MiXCR, one entry per CDR3 protein. The sample records almost 500,000 distinct CDR3 sequences, roughly a tenth being singletons. The V call is TRBV5-1, the J call TRBJ2-1, with a weak D call TRBD1 (6 bases). This specimen consisted of PBMCs, obtained before TCRalphabeta/CD19-depleted stem cell transplant. The receptor was isolated from a child aged 2-9 years with inherited bone marrow failure, due to receive a stem cell transplant. The CDR3 bases are TGCGCCAGCAGCCCGACGCGTGGGGACAACTACAATGAGCAGTTCTTC. Translated: CASSPTRGDNYNEQFF.